This is a list of T cell receptor beta chains from one sample in a study of PD-L1 blockade in urothelial cancer. Assay: immunoSEQ multiplex PCR; the TCRdb copy retains only in-frame clones and omits some. Among more than 30,000 clones listed, about 86% were seen once. The specimen comprised PBMCs, sampled around atezolizumab (anti-PD-L1) treatment. These receptors were taken from a man aged 55 to 69 with urothelial cancer. Both conserved end residues are part of each CDR3. A D gene is named only where the DNA matches it firmly. Clone size is shown for a subset of rows, as once, few, many or a class of expanded clone.

j_gene: TRBJ1-2
abundance: few
v_gene: TRBV18
d_gene: NA
CDR3nt: TGTGCCAGCTCACCAGTGGAGGGGCCTAGGTTGACAAGTGGCTACACCTTC
CDR3aa: CASSPVEGPRLTSGYTF

j_gene: TRBJ2-2
abundance: NA
v_gene: TRBV19
d_gene: TRBD1
CDR3nt: TGTGCCAGTAGTATAGCCAGGGGGACCGGGGAGCTGTTTTTT
CDR3aa: CASSIARGTGELFF

j_gene: TRBJ1-5
abundance: NA
v_gene: TRBV10-3
d_gene: TRBD1
CDR3nt: TGTGCCATCAGGGAAGACAGGGGGCAATTTCAGCCCCAGCATTTT
CDR3aa: CAIREDRGQFQPQHF

j_gene: TRBJ2-2
abundance: NA
v_gene: TRBV5-1
d_gene: TRBD1
CDR3nt: TGCGCCAGCAGCCGAGAGCCACCGGGACAGGGGTCCGGGGAGCTGTTTTTT
CDR3aa: CASSREPPGQGSGELFF

j_gene: TRBJ1-1
abundance: once
v_gene: TRBV5-6
d_gene: NA
CDR3nt: TGTGCCAGCAGCATTACAGGGAGGGGGGGCACTGAAGCTTTCTTT
CDR3aa: CASSITGRGGTEAFF

j_gene: TRBJ1-3
abundance: NA
v_gene: TRBV19
d_gene: NA
CDR3nt: TGTGCCAGTAGTCCTCCCCGAACGACAGGCTCTGGAAACACCATATATTTT
CDR3aa: CASSPPRTTGSGNTIYF

j_gene: TRBJ2-3
abundance: NA
v_gene: TRBV28
d_gene: NA
CDR3nt: TGTGCCAGCAGCTTCGGGGGGCGCATAGGATCTAGCACAGATACGCAGTATTTT
CDR3aa: CASSFGGRIGSSTDTQYF

j_gene: TRBJ1-2
abundance: few
v_gene: TRBV4-1
d_gene: NA
CDR3nt: TGCGCCAGCAGCCAAGATCCGACACCGCTTGGTGGCTACACCTTC
CDR3aa: CASSQDPTPLGGYTF

j_gene: TRBJ2-2
abundance: NA
v_gene: TRBV5-5
d_gene: TRBD2
CDR3nt: TGTGCCAGCAGCTTTTACCCGAGCTTCCAAGGGAGGGGAGGCACCGGGGAGCTGTTTTTT
CDR3aa: CASSFYPSFQGRGGTGELFF

j_gene: TRBJ1-3
abundance: NA
v_gene: TRBV28
d_gene: NA
CDR3nt: TGTGCCACAACAGACTACTCTGGAAACACCATATATTTT
CDR3aa: CATTDYSGNTIYF

j_gene: TRBJ2-5
abundance: NA
v_gene: TRBV5-6
d_gene: NA
CDR3nt: TGTGCCAGCAGCTTGGGGGGTACTAGGGAGACCCAGTACTTC
CDR3aa: CASSLGGTRETQYF

j_gene: TRBJ1-2
abundance: NA
v_gene: TRBV10-2
d_gene: TRBD1
CDR3nt: TGCGCCAGCAGTGTACAGGGGGCAGTCGCTGGCTACACCTTC
CDR3aa: CASSVQGAVAGYTF

j_gene: TRBJ2-7
abundance: NA
v_gene: TRBV11-2
d_gene: NA
CDR3nt: TGTGCCAGCAGCTTAGATCGAGGAGTAGTATCCTCTTTC
CDR3aa: CASSLDRGVVSSF

j_gene: TRBJ2-7
abundance: NA
v_gene: TRBV7-2
d_gene: NA
CDR3nt: TGTGCCAGCAGCGTAAAACAGGGCCGCTACGAGCAGTACTTC
CDR3aa: CASSVKQGRYEQYF

j_gene: TRBJ1-2
abundance: NA
v_gene: TRBV29-1
d_gene: NA
CDR3nt: TGCAGCGCCTTAGGCCAGGCCAATGAGGGCTACACCTTC
CDR3aa: CSALGQANEGYTF

j_gene: TRBJ2-7
abundance: NA
v_gene: TRBV4-3
d_gene: TRBD2
CDR3nt: TGCGCCAGCAGCCAAAACTGGCTAGCGGGGTTCCCTCCTGACGAGCAGTACTTC
CDR3aa: CASSQNWLAGFPPDEQYF

j_gene: TRBJ2-3
abundance: NA
v_gene: TRBV15
d_gene: NA
CDR3nt: TGTGCCACCTGGGCCACAGATACGCAGTATTTT
CDR3aa: CATWATDTQYF

j_gene: TRBJ2-1
abundance: NA
v_gene: TRBV12-2
d_gene: NA
CDR3nt: TGTGCAAGTCGCCTGCATCGACTAGTTTATCCTGAGCAGTTCTTC
CDR3aa: CASRLHRLVYPEQFF

j_gene: TRBJ1-1
abundance: NA
v_gene: TRBV4-2
d_gene: NA
CDR3nt: TGTGCCAGCAGCCAAGTGGCCTCCGTGAACACTGAAGCTTTCTTT
CDR3aa: CASSQVASVNTEAFF

j_gene: TRBJ2-5
abundance: NA
v_gene: TRBV19
d_gene: NA
CDR3nt: TGTGCCAGTAGTATTGGTCAGGGGAAAGAGACCCAGTACTTC
CDR3aa: CASSIGQGKETQYF

j_gene: TRBJ1-2
abundance: few
v_gene: TRBV27
d_gene: TRBD1
CDR3nt: TGTGCCAGCAGTTCCCCTACGGGACAGCACTATGGCTACACCTTC
CDR3aa: CASSSPTGQHYGYTF

j_gene: TRBJ2-5
abundance: NA
v_gene: TRBV7-2
d_gene: TRBD2
CDR3nt: TGTGCCAGCAGTCTCGGAAGCGGGAGCGGAGAGACCCAGTACTTC
CDR3aa: CASSLGSGSGETQYF

j_gene: TRBJ1-4
abundance: NA
v_gene: TRBV7-9
d_gene: NA
CDR3nt: TGTGCCAGCAGCCCCCGACAGTATGAAAAACTGTTTTTT
CDR3aa: CASSPRQYEKLFF

j_gene: TRBJ1-2
abundance: NA
v_gene: TRBV7-9
d_gene: NA
CDR3nt: TGTGCCAGCAGCTTCATGGGGGGTGATGGCTACACCTTC
CDR3aa: CASSFMGGDGYTF

j_gene: TRBJ1-2
abundance: NA
v_gene: TRBV19
d_gene: TRBD1
CDR3nt: TGTGCCAGTAGATCGGGAGGGGGCACCCAGAGCTATGGCTACACCTTC
CDR3aa: CASRSGGGTQSYGYTF

j_gene: TRBJ2-6
abundance: NA
v_gene: TRBV27
d_gene: TRBD2
CDR3nt: TGTGCCAGCAGTCTGGGACTAGTCTCTGGGGCCAACGTCCTGACTTTC
CDR3aa: CASSLGLVSGANVLTF

j_gene: TRBJ1-2
abundance: few
v_gene: TRBV19
d_gene: NA
CDR3nt: TGTGCCAGTATGGGCGGGGGTGAGGATGGCTACACCTTC
CDR3aa: CASMGGGEDGYTF

j_gene: TRBJ2-2
abundance: NA
v_gene: TRBV9
d_gene: NA
CDR3nt: TGTGCCAGCAGCCTCTCCGGGACTTACACCGGGGAGCTGTTTTTT
CDR3aa: CASSLSGTYTGELFF

j_gene: TRBJ2-5
abundance: NA
v_gene: TRBV11-1
d_gene: NA
CDR3nt: TGTGCCAGCAGCTCACCCATAACAGGGACGCAGACCCAGTACTTC
CDR3aa: CASSSPITGTQTQYF

j_gene: TRBJ2-7
abundance: NA
v_gene: TRBV19
d_gene: TRBD2
CDR3nt: TGTGCCAGTAGTATTGGGCTAGCGGGAGTTTACGAGCAGTACTTC
CDR3aa: CASSIGLAGVYEQYF

j_gene: TRBJ2-7
abundance: NA
v_gene: TRBV15
d_gene: NA
CDR3nt: TGTGCCACCAGCGGGGGGACTTTCTCCTACGAGCAGTACTTC
CDR3aa: CATSGGTFSYEQYF

j_gene: TRBJ2-5
abundance: NA
v_gene: TRBV7-6
d_gene: TRBD2
CDR3nt: TGTGCCAGCACTACTAGGACTAGCGGGGAAGAGACCCAGTACTTC
CDR3aa: CASTTRTSGEETQYF

j_gene: TRBJ2-2
abundance: NA
v_gene: TRBV6-4
d_gene: TRBD2
CDR3nt: TGTGCCACCGGGGGGGTCGGGGAGCTGTTTTTT
CDR3aa: CATGGVGELFF

j_gene: TRBJ2-2
abundance: NA
v_gene: TRBV5-1
d_gene: TRBD2
CDR3nt: TGCGCCAGCAGTGATACTAGCGGGAGTGGCGGGGAGCTGTTTTTT
CDR3aa: CASSDTSGSGGELFF

j_gene: TRBJ2-1
abundance: NA
v_gene: TRBV19
d_gene: TRBD1
CDR3nt: TGTGCCACCCTAGGACAGGGCAAAGGGTACAATGAGCAGTTCTTC
CDR3aa: CATLGQGKGYNEQFF

j_gene: TRBJ1-1
abundance: NA
v_gene: TRBV5-1
d_gene: TRBD1
CDR3nt: TGCGCCAGCAGGCCCGGGACAGGGATTGAAGGCAGGATTGAAGCTTTCTTT
CDR3aa: CASRPGTGIEGRIEAFF

j_gene: TRBJ1-2
abundance: NA
v_gene: TRBV5-6
d_gene: NA
CDR3nt: TGTGCCAGCAGCTTTGGGTCCGGCGGCAACTATGGCTACACCTTC
CDR3aa: CASSFGSGGNYGYTF

j_gene: TRBJ2-5
abundance: NA
v_gene: TRBV5-1
d_gene: TRBD2
CDR3nt: TGCGCCAGCAGCCCATTAGCGGGAGCGGGAAAGGCCCAAGAGACCCAGTACTTC
CDR3aa: CASSPLAGAGKAQETQYF

j_gene: TRBJ2-7
abundance: NA
v_gene: TRBV7-2
d_gene: TRBD2
CDR3nt: TGTGCCAGCAGTCAGAATAGCGGGGGGGCCGGTCGGGAGCAGTACTTC
CDR3aa: CASSQNSGGAGREQYF

j_gene: TRBJ2-1
abundance: NA
v_gene: TRBV5-1
d_gene: TRBD2
CDR3nt: TGCGCCAGCTTTAGCGGGGGGGCCCACAATGAGCAGTTCTTC
CDR3aa: CASFSGGAHNEQFF

j_gene: TRBJ2-2
abundance: NA
v_gene: TRBV5-1
d_gene: TRBD2
CDR3nt: TGCGCCAGCAGCTTGGCAGGCTGGCTAGCGGTAAACACCGGGGAGCTGTTTTTT
CDR3aa: CASSLAGWLAVNTGELFF

j_gene: TRBJ2-3
abundance: NA
v_gene: TRBV9
d_gene: NA
CDR3nt: TGTGCCAGCAGCCGAGGGGGGGCCGCCACAGATACGCAGTATTTT
CDR3aa: CASSRGGAATDTQYF

j_gene: TRBJ2-5
abundance: NA
v_gene: TRBV5-5
d_gene: TRBD1
CDR3nt: TGTGCCAGCAGCTTGGAAGGACAGGGGGTGGACCAGTACTTC
CDR3aa: CASSLEGQGVDQYF

j_gene: TRBJ2-7
abundance: once
v_gene: TRBV5-4
d_gene: TRBD2
CDR3nt: TGTGCCAGCAGCAAGGGACTAGCGGGAGGGCCCGAGTACTTC
CDR3aa: CASSKGLAGGPEYF

j_gene: TRBJ1-4
abundance: NA
v_gene: TRBV28
d_gene: NA
CDR3nt: TGTGCCAGCAGTACCTTCTCGACAGATGATGAAAAACTGTTTTTT
CDR3aa: CASSTFSTDDEKLFF

j_gene: TRBJ2-1
abundance: NA
v_gene: TRBV6-4
d_gene: NA
CDR3nt: TGTGCCAGCAGTGACTCGAGGGACTCAGGGCGTGAGCAGTTCTTC
CDR3aa: CASSDSRDSGREQFF

j_gene: TRBJ1-3
abundance: NA
v_gene: TRBV5-1
d_gene: NA
CDR3nt: TGCGCCAGCAGCTTGGACAGCTGGAAACACCATATATTT
CDR3aa: CASSLDSWKHHIF

j_gene: TRBJ2-2
abundance: NA
v_gene: TRBV2
d_gene: NA
CDR3nt: TGTGCCAGCAAGGGACAAGCGGGGACCGGGGAGCTGTTTTTT
CDR3aa: CASKGQAGTGELFF

j_gene: TRBJ1-4
abundance: NA
v_gene: TRBV7-2
d_gene: NA
CDR3nt: TGTGCCAGCAGCTTAGGTGGGGGCGGGAGTGAAAAACTGTTTTTT
CDR3aa: CASSLGGGGSEKLFF

j_gene: TRBJ2-7
abundance: NA
v_gene: TRBV5-5
d_gene: TRBD1
CDR3nt: TGTGCCAGCAGGGGACAGGGGACCTACTACGAGCAGTACTTC
CDR3aa: CASRGQGTYYEQYF

j_gene: TRBJ2-7
abundance: NA
v_gene: TRBV5-8
d_gene: TRBD2
CDR3nt: TGTGCCAGCAGCCGCCTAGCGGGCGGGGCCGAGCAGTACTTC
CDR3aa: CASSRLAGGAEQYF

j_gene: TRBJ1-2
abundance: NA
v_gene: TRBV19
d_gene: NA
CDR3nt: TGTGCCAGTACCCTTAAACAGGACTATGGCTACACCTTC
CDR3aa: CASTLKQDYGYTF

j_gene: TRBJ2-1
abundance: NA
v_gene: TRBV14
d_gene: NA
CDR3nt: TGTGCCAGCAGCCAAGGTCCAGGGGGGAATGAGCAGTTCTTC
CDR3aa: CASSQGPGGNEQFF

j_gene: TRBJ1-2
abundance: few
v_gene: TRBV11-2
d_gene: NA
CDR3nt: TGTGCCAGCAGCCGAAGTCCTCAGGGTGTCTATGGCTACACCTTC
CDR3aa: CASSRSPQGVYGYTF

j_gene: TRBJ1-2
abundance: NA
v_gene: TRBV6-5
d_gene: NA
CDR3nt: TGTGCCAGCAGTTCCCCTACAGGGCCCTACACCTTC
CDR3aa: CASSSPTGPYTF

j_gene: TRBJ2-1
abundance: NA
v_gene: TRBV6-5
d_gene: TRBD1
CDR3nt: TGTGCCAGCAGCCGCGGACAGGGGAGGAATGAGCAGTTCTTC
CDR3aa: CASSRGQGRNEQFF

j_gene: TRBJ2-7
abundance: once
v_gene: TRBV5-1
d_gene: TRBD1
CDR3nt: TGCGCCAGCAGCACCCCCAGGGGGTCGGCCTACGAGCAGTACTTC
CDR3aa: CASSTPRGSAYEQYF

j_gene: TRBJ2-5
abundance: NA
v_gene: TRBV10-3
d_gene: NA
CDR3nt: TGTGCCATCAGCGACACGCAAGAGACCCAGTACTTC
CDR3aa: CAISDTQETQYF

j_gene: TRBJ2-3
abundance: NA
v_gene: TRBV13
d_gene: TRBD2
CDR3nt: TGTGCCAGCAGCCTTCGTAGCGGGAGGGTGACAGATACGCAGTATTTT
CDR3aa: CASSLRSGRVTDTQYF

j_gene: TRBJ2-1
abundance: NA
v_gene: TRBV5-6
d_gene: NA
CDR3nt: TGTGCCAGCAGCACCCAACTAGTGCCTGCTGAGCAGTTCTTC
CDR3aa: CASSTQLVPAEQFF